This T cell receptor beta chain was sequenced in a study of cytomegalovirus exposure and HLA in healthy donors. Use of 60 Vbeta and 13 Jbeta primers characterized the PCR. The assay was immunoSEQ multiplex PCR, and TCRdb's table has in-frame clones only and misses some. The data show about 160,000 clones, about 75% seen once. This CDR3 contains 15 residues. Trimming removed 6 bases at V and 2 bases at J, with 14 bases between. CDR1 MNHEY and CDR2 SMNVEV come from the germline V gene (reference sequence). The source is a male donor in good health and CMV-seropositive. Sequenced material: PBMCs. The chain joins TRBV27 to TRBJ1-5; no definite D call. Here the CDR3 reads CASSPRPRGNQPQHF. In DNA, the CDR3 is TGTGCCAGCAGCCCGAGGCCGCGGGGCAATCAGCCCCAGCATTTT.